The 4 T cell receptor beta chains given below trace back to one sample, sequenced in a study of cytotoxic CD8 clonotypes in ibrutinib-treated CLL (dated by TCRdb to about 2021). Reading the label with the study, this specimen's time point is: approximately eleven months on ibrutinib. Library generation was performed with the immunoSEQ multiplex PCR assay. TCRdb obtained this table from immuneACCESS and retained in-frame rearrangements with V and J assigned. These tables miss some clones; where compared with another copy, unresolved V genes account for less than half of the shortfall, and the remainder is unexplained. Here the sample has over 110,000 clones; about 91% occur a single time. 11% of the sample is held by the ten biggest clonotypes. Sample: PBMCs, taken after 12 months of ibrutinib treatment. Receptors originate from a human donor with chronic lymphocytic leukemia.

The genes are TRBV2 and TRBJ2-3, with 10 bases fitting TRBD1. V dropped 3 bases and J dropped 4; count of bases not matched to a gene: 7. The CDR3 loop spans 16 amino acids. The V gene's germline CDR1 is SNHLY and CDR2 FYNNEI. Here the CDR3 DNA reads TGTGCCAGCAGTGATAGGGACAGGGGATACCCAGATACGCAGTATTTT. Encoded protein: CASSDRDRGYPDTQYF. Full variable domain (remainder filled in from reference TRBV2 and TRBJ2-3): EPEVTQTPSHQVTQMGQEVILRCVPISNHLYFYWYRQILGQKVEFLVSFYNNEISEKSEIFDDQFSVERPDGSNFTLKIRSTKLEDSAMYFCASSDRDRGYPDTQYFGPGTRLTVL.

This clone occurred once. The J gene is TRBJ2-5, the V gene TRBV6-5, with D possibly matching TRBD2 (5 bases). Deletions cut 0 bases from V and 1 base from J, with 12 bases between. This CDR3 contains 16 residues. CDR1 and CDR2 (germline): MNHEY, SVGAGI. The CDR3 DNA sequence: TGTGCCAGCAGTTACTCGAATTTCGGGGTCCAAGAGACCCAGTACTTC. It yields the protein CASSYSNFGVQETQYF.

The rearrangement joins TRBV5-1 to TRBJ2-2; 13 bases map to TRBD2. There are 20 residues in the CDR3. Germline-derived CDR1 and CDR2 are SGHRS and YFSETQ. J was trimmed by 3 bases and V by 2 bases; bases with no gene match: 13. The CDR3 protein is CASSLIIQTSGRSHTGELFF. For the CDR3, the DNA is TGCGCCAGCAGCTTAATCATTCAGACTAGCGGGAGGTCGCACACCGGGGAGCTGTTTTTT.

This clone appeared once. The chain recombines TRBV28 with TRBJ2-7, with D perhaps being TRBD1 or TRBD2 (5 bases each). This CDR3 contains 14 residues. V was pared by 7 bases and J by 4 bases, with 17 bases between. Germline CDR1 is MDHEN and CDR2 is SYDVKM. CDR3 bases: TGTGCCAGCACCGTCTTGGGGACCAAATACGAGCAGTACTTC. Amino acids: CASTVLGTKYEQYF.